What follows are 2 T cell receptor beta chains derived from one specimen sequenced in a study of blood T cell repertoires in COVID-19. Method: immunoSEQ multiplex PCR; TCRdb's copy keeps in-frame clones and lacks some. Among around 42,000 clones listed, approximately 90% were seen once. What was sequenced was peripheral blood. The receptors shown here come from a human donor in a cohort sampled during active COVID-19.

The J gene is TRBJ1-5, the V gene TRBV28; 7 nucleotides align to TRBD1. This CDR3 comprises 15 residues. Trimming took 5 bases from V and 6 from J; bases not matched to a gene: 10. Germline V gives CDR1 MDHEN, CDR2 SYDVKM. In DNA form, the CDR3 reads TGTGCCAGCAGTCATAACAGGGGAGGCGGTCAGCCCCAGCATTTT. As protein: CASSHNRGGGQPQHF.

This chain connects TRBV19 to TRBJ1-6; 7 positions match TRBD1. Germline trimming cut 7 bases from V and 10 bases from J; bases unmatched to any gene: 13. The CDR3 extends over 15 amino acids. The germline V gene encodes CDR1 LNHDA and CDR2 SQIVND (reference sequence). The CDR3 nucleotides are TGTGCCAGTAATAGATCGGGACAGAGCGGATCACCCCTCCACTTT. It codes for CASNRSGQSGSPLHF.